One and the same sample provided the 18 T cell receptor beta chains below, sequenced in a study of T-cell reconstitution after alpha-beta-depleted transplantation in children. Researchers prepared the TCRbeta library using unique molecular identifiers, the study reports. TCRdb passed the PCR reads through MiXCR, listing each CDR3 protein once. The table lists a few hundred thousand distinct CDR3 sequences, about 24% of them singletons. The source material was PBMCs, mostly from graft donor cells, sampled 360 days after TCRalphabeta/CD19-depleted stem cell transplant. The receptor set was obtained from a female patient aged 2 to 10 who had a stem cell transplant for congenital amegakaryocytic thrombocytopenia, so the T cells may come from the graft donor.

There are many counts of this clonotype. The gene calls are TRBV11-3 and TRBJ2-1; possibly TRBD2 for D (6 bases). Trimming removed 4 bases at V and 2 bases at J, with 6 bases between. Germline V gene data show CDR1 as SGHNT and CDR2 as YENEEA. This CDR3 comprises 13 residues. CDR3 sequence: CASSSGAYNEQFF. DNA of the CDR3: TGTGCCAGCAGCTCGGGGGCCTACAATGAGCAGTTCTTC.

This chain uses TRBV12-3 or TRBV12-4 with TRBJ2-7, with TRBD1 identical over 8 bases. The V segment lost 4 bases and the J segment 1 base; nucleotides outside the gene matches: 6. The CDR3 length is 15 residues. The CDR3 region has the DNA TGTGCCAGCAGTTGGGGGCACAGGGGGTCCTACGAGCAGTACTTC. Protein: CASSWGHRGSYEQYF.

Ten or more counts support this clonotype. The rearrangement links TRBV7-2 to TRBJ2-1; D possibly corresponds to TRBD2 (5 bases). Germline values: CDR1 SGHTA, CDR2 FQGNSA. V was pared by 0 bases and J by 4 bases, with 10 bases between. The CDR3 sequence is 15 residues long. DNA for the CDR3: TGTGCCAGCAGCTTAGCGAGGGAGAATTACAATGAGCAGTTCTTC. Translated: CASSLARENYNEQFF.

This clonotype was detected only a few times. CDR3 coding DNA: TGTGCCACCAGTGACCCGGTGAGGTCTGGGGCCAACGTCCTGACTTTC. Residues: CATSDPVRSGANVLTF. The chain couples TRBV24-1 to TRBJ2-6, with D unclear. CDR1 is KGHDR and CDR2 is SFDVKD in the germline V gene. V was shortened by 4 bases and J by 1 base, with 10 bases between the two germline ends. This CDR3 is 16 amino acids long.

This clonotype was counted only a few times. The chain links TRBV12-3 or TRBV12-4 to TRBJ1-5; D might be TRBD1 (5 bases). This CDR3 is built from 16 residues. Trimming removed 2 bases from V and 5 bases from J, with 16 bases in between. The CDR3 region is CASSLQGWGGHQPQHF. CDR3 coding DNA: TGTGCCAGCAGTTTACAGGGTTGGGGAGGACATCAGCCCCAGCATTTT.

The chain recombines TRBV20-1 with TRBJ2-7; D is unclear. The CDR3 spans 14 residues. The ends were cut back, 4 bases at V and 3 bases at J, with 16 bases in the middle. Germline CDR1 is DFQATT and CDR2 is SNEGSKA (reference sequence). The CDR3 sequence: CSAIEGLEHYEQYF. The CDR3 DNA is TGCAGTGCTATCGAAGGTCTAGAACACTACGAGCAGTACTTC.

This chain joins TRBV5-6 and TRBJ2-5; D is unresolved. This CDR3 has 14 amino acids. Trimming stripped 2 bases from V and 3 bases from J, with 11 bases between. Germline lookup yields CDR1 SGHDT and CDR2 YYEEEE. In DNA form, the CDR3 reads TGTGCCAGCAGCTTCAGAGCATTCGAAGAGACCCAGTACTTC. Translation: CASSFRAFEETQYF.

The chain uses TRBV29-1 and TRBJ2-7; D is undetermined. V lost 7 bases, J lost 1 base, and 14 bases lay in between. This CDR3 region has 13 residues. Germline V lookup: CDR1 SQVTM, CDR2 ANQGSEA. DNA of the CDR3: TGCAGCGCCAGAAACGGCCCTTCCTACGAGCAGTACTTC. Its translation: CSARNGPSYEQYF.

The chain recombines TRBV20-1 with TRBJ2-4, with D uncertain. The CDR3 is 12 amino acids. Trimming removed 5 bases from V and 3 bases from J, with 8 bases in between. Per the germline V gene, CDR1 is DFQATT and CDR2 is SNEGSKA (reference sequence). CDR3: CSAPRLKNIQYF. In DNA, the CDR3 is TGCAGTGCTCCCCGTCTCAAAAACATTCAGTACTTC.

This sequence joins TRBV23-1 and TRBJ2-7; 10 bases agree with TRBD1. TRBV23-1 is noted as an ORF with a role that remains uncertain. Germline trimming cut 2 bases from V and 3 bases from J; bases unmatched to any gene: 4. The length of the CDR3 is 15 residues. CDR3 DNA sequence: TGCGCCAGCAGTCAAGAGGACAGGGGGGACTACGAGCAGTACTTC. Translation: CASSQEDRGDYEQYF.

This clonotype has only a few counts. This sequence joins TRBV5-6 and TRBJ2-5; 9 positions match TRBD1. Germline V gene sequence: CDR1 SGHDT, CDR2 YYEEEE. J lost 5 bases, V lost 1 base, and 6 bases had no gene match. This CDR3 comprises 15 residues. The CDR3 sequence: CASSLKTGGMETQYF. In DNA, the CDR3 is TGTGCCAGCAGCTTGAAAACAGGGGGCATGGAGACCCAGTACTTC.

The chain links TRBV30 to TRBJ2-1; perhaps D is TRBD1 or TRBD2 (5 bases each). V lost 2 bases, J lost 0 bases, and 14 bases lay in between. In germline, CDR1 is GTSNPN, CDR2 SVGIG (reference sequence). This CDR3 is 16 amino acids long. The CDR3 region has the DNA TGTGCCTGGAGTAGCCCGGGGCCAATCTCCTACAATGAGCAGTTCTTC. This sequence encodes CAWSSPGPISYNEQFF.

The V gene is TRBV11-2, the J gene TRBJ2-3; 15 bases align to TRBD2. The V segment lost 4 bases and the J segment 3 bases; nucleotides outside the gene matches: 11. CDR1 SGHAT and CDR2 FQNNGV come from the germline V gene. The CDR3 extends over 19 amino acids. The DNA for the CDR3 is TGTGCCAGCAGCTATCCGGTTTGGACTAGCGGGAGGGCAACAGATACGCAGTATTTT. It specifies CASSYPVWTSGRATDTQYF.

The table lists this clonotype with a count of one. The rearrangement uses TRBV30 and TRBJ2-1; D is tentatively TRBD1 or TRBD2 (6 bases each). The length of the CDR3 is 13 residues. V was cut by 3 bases and J by 14 bases, with 20 bases left in between. CDR1 GTSNPN and CDR2 SVGIG come from the germline V gene (reference sequence). The CDR3 reads CAWRGGSASNKFF. CDR3 in DNA: TGTGCCTGGAGGGGGGGCTCGGCCTCAAATAAGTTCTTC.

This chain uses TRBV7-8 with TRBJ2-7; D may be TRBD2 (6 bases). The germline V and J ends were trimmed by 1 base and 4 bases, with 14 bases remaining between them. CDR3 size: 15 residues. The germline gives CDR1 SGHVS, CDR2 FQNEAQ. CDR3 loop: CASSLVTRRGYEQYF. As DNA, the CDR3 is TGTGCCAGCAGCTTAGTGACACGGAGGGGATACGAGCAGTACTTC.

This clonotype has only a few counts. V and J are TRBV3-1 and TRBJ1-5, with TRBD1 identical over 9 bases. The CDR3 runs 14 residues. Germline V gene data show CDR1 as LGHDT and CDR2 as YNNKEL (reference sequence). With 6 bases clipped from V and 8 bases from J, the junction kept 8 bases outside the gene matches. CDR3 amino acids: CASSGQGFVEPQHF. The DNA of the CDR3 is TGTGCCAGCAGTGGACAGGGGTTCGTGGAGCCCCAGCATTTT.

This clonotype was counted between two and nine times. The chain recombines TRBV24-1 with TRBJ2-5; D perhaps matches TRBD2 (5 bases). Trimming cost V 8 bases and J 5 bases, with 23 bases left between them. The CDR3 is made up of 16 amino acids. CDR1 is KGHDR, CDR2 SFDVKD, per germline. CDR3 amino acids: CATTPYGPGLEETQYF. The CDR3 DNA reads as TGTGCCACCACCCCTTACGGCCCCGGACTCGAGGAGACCCAGTACTTC.

The rearrangement uses TRBV19 and TRBJ2-2; maybe TRBD1 (5 bases). Germline V lookup: CDR1 LNHDA, CDR2 SQIVND (reference sequence). V lost 3 bases, J lost 3 bases, and 11 bases lay in between. The CDR3 contains 15 residues. The CDR3 nucleotides are TGTGCCAGTAGTATCAGGGTTTGGGACACCGGGGAGCTGTTTTTT. This codes for CASSIRVWDTGELFF. Filled out from reference TRBV19 and TRBJ2-2, the complete variable domain reads DGGITQSPKYLFRKEGQNVTLSCEQNLNHDAMYWYRQDPGQGLRLIYYSQIVNDFQKGDIAEGYSVSREKKESFPLTVTSAQKNPTAFYLCASSIRVWDTGELFFGEGSRLTVL.